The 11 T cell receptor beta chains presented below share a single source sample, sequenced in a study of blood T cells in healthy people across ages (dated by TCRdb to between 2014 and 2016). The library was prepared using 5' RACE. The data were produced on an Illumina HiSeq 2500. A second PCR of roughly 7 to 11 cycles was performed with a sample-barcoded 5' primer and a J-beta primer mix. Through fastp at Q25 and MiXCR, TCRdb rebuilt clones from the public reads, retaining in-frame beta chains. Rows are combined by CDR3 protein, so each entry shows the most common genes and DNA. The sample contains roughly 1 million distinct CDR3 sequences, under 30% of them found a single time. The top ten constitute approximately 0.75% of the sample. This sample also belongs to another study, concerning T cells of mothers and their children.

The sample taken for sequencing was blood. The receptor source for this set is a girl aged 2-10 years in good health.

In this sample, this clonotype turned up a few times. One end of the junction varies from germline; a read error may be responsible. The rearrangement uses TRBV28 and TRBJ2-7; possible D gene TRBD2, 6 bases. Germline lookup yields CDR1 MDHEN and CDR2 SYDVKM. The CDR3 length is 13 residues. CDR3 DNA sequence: TGCGCCAGCTGCGGGACTCCTGAGTACGAGCAGTACTTC. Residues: CASCGTPEYEQYF.

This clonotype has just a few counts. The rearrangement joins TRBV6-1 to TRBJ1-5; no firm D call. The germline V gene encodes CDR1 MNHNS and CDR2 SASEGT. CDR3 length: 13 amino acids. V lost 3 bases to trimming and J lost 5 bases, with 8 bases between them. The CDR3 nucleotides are TGTGCCAGCAGTGAGCGTTCCGATCAGCCCCAGCATTTT. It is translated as CASSERSDQPQHF.

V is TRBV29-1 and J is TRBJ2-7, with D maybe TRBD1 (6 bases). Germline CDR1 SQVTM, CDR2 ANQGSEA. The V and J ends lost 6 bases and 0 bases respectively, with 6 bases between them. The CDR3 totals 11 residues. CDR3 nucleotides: TGCAGCGTGGGACACTCCTACGAGCAGTACTTC. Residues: CSVGHSYEQYF.

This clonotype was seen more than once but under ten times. The DNA for the CDR3 is TGCAGCGGCATGACAGGAAACATTCAGTACTTC. It yields the protein CSGMTGNIQYF. This chain joins TRBV29-1 and TRBJ2-4; tentatively, D is TRBD1 (6 bases). Germline CDR1 and CDR2: SQVTM and ANQGSEA. Trimming shortened V by 7 bases and J by 6 bases, and 10 bases separated the two germline ends. The CDR3 runs to 11 residues.

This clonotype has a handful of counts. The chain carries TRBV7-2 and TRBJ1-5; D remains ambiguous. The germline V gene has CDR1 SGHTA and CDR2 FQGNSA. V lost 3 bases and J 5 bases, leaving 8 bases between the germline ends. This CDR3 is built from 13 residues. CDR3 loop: CASSFRLDQPQHF. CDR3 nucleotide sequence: TGTGCCAGCAGCTTCCGGTTGGATCAGCCCCAGCATTTT.

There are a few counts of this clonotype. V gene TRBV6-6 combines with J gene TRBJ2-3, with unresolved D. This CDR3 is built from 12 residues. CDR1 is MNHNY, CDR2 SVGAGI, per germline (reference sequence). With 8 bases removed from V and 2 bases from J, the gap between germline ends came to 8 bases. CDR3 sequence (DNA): TGTGCCAGCGGCCCGTTCACAGATACGCAGTATTTT. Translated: CASGPFTDTQYF.

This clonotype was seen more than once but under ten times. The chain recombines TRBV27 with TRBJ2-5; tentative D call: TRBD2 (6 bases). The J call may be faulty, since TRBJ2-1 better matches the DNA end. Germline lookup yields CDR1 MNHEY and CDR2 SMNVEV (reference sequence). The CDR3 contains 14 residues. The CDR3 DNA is TGTGCCAGCAGTTTTGGTGGGGGGAACAATGAGCAGTTCTTC. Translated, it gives CASSFGGGNNEQFF.

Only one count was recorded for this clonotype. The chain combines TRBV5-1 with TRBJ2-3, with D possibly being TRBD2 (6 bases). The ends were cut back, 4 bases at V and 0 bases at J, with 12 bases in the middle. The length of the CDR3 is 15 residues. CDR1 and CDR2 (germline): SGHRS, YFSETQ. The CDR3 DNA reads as TGCGCCAGCAGCCCGGGGGACTTCAGCACAGATACGCAGTATTTT. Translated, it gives CASSPGDFSTDTQYF.

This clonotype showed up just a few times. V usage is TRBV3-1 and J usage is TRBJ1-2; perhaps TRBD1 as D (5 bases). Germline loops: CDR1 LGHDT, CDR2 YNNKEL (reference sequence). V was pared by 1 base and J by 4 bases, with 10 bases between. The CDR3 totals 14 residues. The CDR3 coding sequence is TGTGCCAGCAGCCAAGGGGAGGGACTCTATGGCTACACCTTC. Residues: CASSQGEGLYGYTF. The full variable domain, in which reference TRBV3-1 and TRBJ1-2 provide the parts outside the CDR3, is DTAVSQTPKYLVTQMGNDKSIKCEQNLGHDTMYWYKQDSKKFLKIMFSYNNKELIINETVPNRFSPKSPDKAHLNLHINSLELGDSAVYFCASSQGEGLYGYTFGSGTRLTVV.

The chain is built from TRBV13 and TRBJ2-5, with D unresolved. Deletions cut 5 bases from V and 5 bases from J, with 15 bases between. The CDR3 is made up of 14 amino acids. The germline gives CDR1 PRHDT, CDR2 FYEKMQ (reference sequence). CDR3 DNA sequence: TGTGCCAGCAGCCTAGTGGTGGGGATGGAGACCCAGTACTTC. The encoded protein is CASSLVVGMETQYF.

The CDR3 sequence is CASSETDQGNEQFF. DNA for the CDR3: TGTGCCAGCAGTGAAACGGACCAAGGAAATGAGCAGTTCTTC. The chain carries TRBV6-4 and TRBJ2-1, with no clear D. Trimming pared 3 bases from V and 7 bases from J, leaving 13 bases between. This CDR3 spans 14 amino acids. The germline gives CDR1 MRHNA, CDR2 SNTAGT.